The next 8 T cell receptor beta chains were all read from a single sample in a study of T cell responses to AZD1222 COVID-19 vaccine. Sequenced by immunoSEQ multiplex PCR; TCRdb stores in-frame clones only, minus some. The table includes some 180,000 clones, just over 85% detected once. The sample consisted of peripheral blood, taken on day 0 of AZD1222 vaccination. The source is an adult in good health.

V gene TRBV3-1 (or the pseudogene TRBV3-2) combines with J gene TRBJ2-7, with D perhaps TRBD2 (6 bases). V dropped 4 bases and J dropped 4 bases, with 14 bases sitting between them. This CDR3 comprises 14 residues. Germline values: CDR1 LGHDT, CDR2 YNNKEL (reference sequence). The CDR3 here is CASSLGLAEYEQYF. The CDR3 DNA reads TGTGCCAGCAGCCTCGGGTTAGCGGAGTACGAGCAGTACTTC.

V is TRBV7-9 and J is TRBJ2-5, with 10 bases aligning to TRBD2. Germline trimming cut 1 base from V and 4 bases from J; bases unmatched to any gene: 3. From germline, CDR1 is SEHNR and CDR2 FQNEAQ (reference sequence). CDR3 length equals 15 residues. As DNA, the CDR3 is TGTGCCAGCAGCTTAGATGGGACTAGCGTAGAGACCCAGTACTTC. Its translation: CASSLDGTSVETQYF.

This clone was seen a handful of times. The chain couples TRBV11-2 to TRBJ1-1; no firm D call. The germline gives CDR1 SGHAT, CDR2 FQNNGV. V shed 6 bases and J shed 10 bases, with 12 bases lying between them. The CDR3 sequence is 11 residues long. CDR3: CASSPGLRAFF. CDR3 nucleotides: TGTGCCAGCAGTCCGGGCCTGCGAGCTTTCTTT.

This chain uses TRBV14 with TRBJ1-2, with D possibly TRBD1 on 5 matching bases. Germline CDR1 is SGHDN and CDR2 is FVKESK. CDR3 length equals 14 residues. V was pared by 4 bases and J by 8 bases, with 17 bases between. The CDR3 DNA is TGTGCCAGCAGCCCCACCGGGACCCCGAGGGGCTACACCTTC. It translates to CASSPTGTPRGYTF.

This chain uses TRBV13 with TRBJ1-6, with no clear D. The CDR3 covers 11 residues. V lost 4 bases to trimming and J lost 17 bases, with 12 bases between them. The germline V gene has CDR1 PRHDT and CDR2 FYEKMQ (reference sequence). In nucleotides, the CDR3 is TGTGCCAGCAGCTATAGGGAGGGTATCCACTTT. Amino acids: CASSYREGIHF.

Here the CDR3 reads CASTGDSRGETQYF. CDR3 nucleotide sequence: TGTGCCAGCACCGGGGACAGCCGCGGGGAGACCCAGTACTTC. The rearrangement joins TRBV5-4 to TRBJ2-5, with 7 nucleotides matching TRBD1. The CDR3 runs 14 residues. With V trimmed by 6 bases and J by 5 bases, 10 bases remained unmatched. Germline values: CDR1 SGHNT, CDR2 YYREEE (reference sequence).

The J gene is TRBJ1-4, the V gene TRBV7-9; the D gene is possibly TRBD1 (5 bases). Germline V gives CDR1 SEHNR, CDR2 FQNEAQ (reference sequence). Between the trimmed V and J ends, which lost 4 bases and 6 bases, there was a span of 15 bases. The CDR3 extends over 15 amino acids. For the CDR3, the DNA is TGTGCCAGCAGCTCCCCCATTTCAGGGTATGAAAAACTGTTTTTT. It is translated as CASSSPISGYEKLFF.

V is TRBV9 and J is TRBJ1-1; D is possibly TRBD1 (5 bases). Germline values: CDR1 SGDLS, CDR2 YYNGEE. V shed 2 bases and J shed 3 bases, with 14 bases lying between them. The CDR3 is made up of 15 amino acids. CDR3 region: CASSVQGASYTEAFF. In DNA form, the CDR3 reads TGTGCCAGCAGCGTTCAAGGGGCGAGTTACACTGAAGCTTTCTTT.